Listed here are 21 T cell receptor beta chains from one sample, sequenced in a study of cytomegalovirus exposure and HLA in healthy donors. PCR involved 60 Vbeta and 13 Jbeta primers. TCRdb's copy holds only in-frame clones and misses some; the assay was immunoSEQ multiplex PCR. The data hold around 110,000 clones, with around 70% observed a single time. The sample consisted of PBMCs. These TCRs come from a man under 40 in good health and CMV-seropositive.

A few counts support this clone. The rearrangement joins TRBV6-5 to TRBJ1-2; 7 bases are a match to TRBD1. CDR1 and CDR2 (germline): MNHEY, SVGAGI. This CDR3 comprises 15 residues. The trim removed 3 bases at V and 4 bases at J, leaving 8 bases unmatched. In DNA, the CDR3 is TGTGCCAGCAGTTATGAGACAGGGTTGGGCTATGGCTACACCTTC. Protein: CASSYETGLGYGYTF.

This clone was recorded a few times. The V and J genes are TRBV12-5 and TRBJ1-1; 7 bases are shared with TRBD1. The V segment lost 1 base and the J segment 6 bases; nucleotides outside the gene matches: 2. CDR1 is LGHNT, CDR2 FRNRAP, per germline. The CDR3 is 13 amino acids. The CDR3 DNA follows: TGTGCTAGTGGTTTGGACAGGGGCGCTGAAGCTTTCTTT. Its protein product is CASGLDRGAEAFF.

The chain employs TRBV2 and TRBJ1-2; D is perhaps TRBD1 (5 bases). The CDR3 sequence is 14 residues long. The germline V gene has CDR1 SNHLY and CDR2 FYNNEI. V was trimmed by 6 bases and J by 0 bases, leaving 11 bases between them. The CDR3 sequence is CASRADRPNYGYTF. DNA of the CDR3: TGTGCCAGCAGGGCCGACAGACCTAACTATGGCTACACCTTC.

The chain has TRBV9 and TRBJ1-1; the match to TRBD1 covers 7 bases. V trimming: 2 bases; J trimming: 10 bases; junction bases outside the gene matches: 8. The CDR3 has 13 residues. CDR1 is SGDLS and CDR2 is YYNGEE in the germline V gene. Written as DNA, the CDR3 is TGTGCCAGCAGCGTGACAGGGCCGGAACCAGCTTTCTTT. It codes for CASSVTGPEPAFF.

The chain combines TRBV5-8 with TRBJ1-1, with a tentative D call TRBD1 (5 bases). The CDR3 runs 12 residues. V lost 1 base, J lost 11 bases, and 12 bases lay in between. Germline V gene data show CDR1 as SGHTS and CDR2 as YDEGEE. In DNA form, the CDR3 reads TGTGCCAGCAGCTTGAGGCAGGGTTGGGCTTTCTTT. It translates to CASSLRQGWAFF. Complete variable domain (other parts from reference TRBV5-8 and TRBJ1-1): EAGVTQSPTHLIKTRGQQATLRCSPISGHTSVYWYQQALGLGLQFLLWYDEGEERNRGNFPPRFSGRQFPNYSSELNVNALELEDSALYLCASSLRQGWAFFGQGTRLTVV.

The V gene is TRBV28, the J gene TRBJ1-1; D is unresolved. The germline V gene has CDR1 MDHEN and CDR2 SYDVKM. The CDR3 is made up of 13 amino acids. The V end lost 1 base, the J end lost 2 bases, and 5 bases lay between the germline ends. The CDR3 DNA sequence: TGTGCCAGCAGTTTATTGCGAAACACTGAAGCTTTCTTT. Its protein product is CASSLLRNTEAFF.

V usage is TRBV9 and J usage is TRBJ1-1; possible D gene TRBD1, 6 bases. Trimming stripped 0 bases from V and 5 bases from J, with 14 bases between. This CDR3 is built from 15 residues. Germline CDR1 reads SGDLS; CDR2 reads YYNGEE. CDR3 region: CASSVGYRVRTEAFF. The CDR3 nucleotides read TGTGCCAGCAGCGTAGGGTACAGGGTAAGGACTGAAGCTTTCTTT.

This clone was seen a handful of times. V is TRBV13 and J is TRBJ1-4; no reliable D call. The length of the CDR3 is 13 residues. V was cut by 4 bases and J by 7 bases, with 10 bases left in between. In germline, CDR1 is PRHDT, CDR2 FYEKMQ (reference sequence). The CDR3 is CASSSMVSEKLFF. CDR3 DNA sequence: TGTGCCAGCAGCTCGATGGTCAGTGAAAAACTGTTTTTT.

The chain uses TRBV27 and TRBJ1-5; TRBD1 matches 8 bases. Per germline, CDR1 MNHEY and CDR2 SMNVEV (reference sequence). CDR3 size: 15 residues. Trimming removed 8 bases from V and 3 bases from J; junction bases left unmatched: 9. CDR3: CASGWWDRPNQPQHF. CDR3 DNA sequence: TGTGCCAGCGGGTGGTGGGACAGGCCCAATCAGCCCCAGCATTTT.

CDR3 amino acids: CASSDYRGRSNSPLHF. Written as DNA, the CDR3 is TGTGCCAGCAGTGACTACAGGGGGCGCAGTAATTCACCCCTCCACTTT. The V gene is TRBV28, the J gene TRBJ1-6, with TRBD1 matching over 9 bases. Trimming took 5 bases from V and 6 from J; bases not matched to a gene: 8. CDR3 length: 16 residues. CDR1 MDHEN and CDR2 SYDVKM come from the germline V gene.

This sequence joins TRBV5-1 and TRBJ1-1; perhaps TRBD1 as D (6 bases). Trimming removed 4 bases from V and 0 bases from J, with 19 bases in between. This CDR3 contains 17 residues. Germline V gives CDR1 SGHRS, CDR2 YFSETQ. Here the CDR3 reads CASSRRGGGAMNTEAFF. Written as DNA, the CDR3 is TGCGCCAGCAGCCGAAGAGGCGGGGGCGCGATGAACACTGAAGCTTTCTTT.

The chain is built from TRBV12-5 and TRBJ1-2; 12 nucleotides match TRBD1. The germline gives CDR1 LGHNT, CDR2 FRNRAP. The trim removed 5 bases at V and 0 bases at J, leaving 16 bases unmatched. The CDR3 is 20 amino acids. The CDR3 nucleotides are TGTGCTAGTGGTCTGATCCAAGCTTGGGACAGGGGGCGTTCTAACTATGGCTACACCTTC. This translates into CASGLIQAWDRGRSNYGYTF.

V gene TRBV11-3 combines with J gene TRBJ1-1; 8 bases line up with TRBD1. Germline-derived CDR1 and CDR2 are SGHNT and YENEEA. The CDR3 is made up of 15 amino acids. Trimming removed 4 bases from V and 7 bases from J; junction bases left unmatched: 11. As DNA, the CDR3 is TGTGCCAGCAGCTCACGGACAGGGAGCGATAATGAAGCTTTCTTT. Protein sequence: CASSSRTGSDNEAFF.

This clone was picked up a small number of times. The chain has TRBV5-6 and TRBJ1-2; 7 bases are a match to TRBD1. The CDR3 contains 14 residues. The V gene's germline CDR1 is SGHDT and CDR2 YYEEEE. J gave up 4 bases and V 4 bases, and 7 bases lay outside the gene matches. The CDR3 loop is CASSLDRESYGYTF. The CDR3 DNA is TGTGCCAGCAGCCTAGACAGGGAGAGCTATGGCTACACCTTC.

The chain recombines TRBV10-3 with TRBJ1-3; no clear D gene. V lost 4 bases to trimming and J lost 0 bases, with 7 bases between them. The CDR3 sequence is 14 residues long. Germline V CDR1 and CDR2: ENHRY, SYGVKD. The CDR3 bases are TGTGCCATCAGTGGGGCACCCTCTGGAAACACCATATATTTT. Amino acids: CAISGAPSGNTIYF.

This chain links TRBV15 with TRBJ2-3; 8 bases agree with TRBD2. CDR1 and CDR2 from the germline V gene are LNHNV and YYDKDF (reference sequence). The CDR3 extends over 17 amino acids. The V and J ends lost 0 bases and 4 bases, in that order; junction bases with no gene match: 9. CDR3 region: CATSRDRTSRGADTQYF. The CDR3 DNA sequence: TGTGCCACCAGCAGAGATCGGACTAGCCGCGGGGCAGATACGCAGTATTTT.

This clone was seen a few times. The gene calls are TRBV12-5 and TRBJ2-5; 11 positions agree with TRBD2. The ends lost 5 bases at V and 4 bases at J; junction bases unmatched: 9. The CDR3 contains 16 residues. Germline assignment: CDR1 LGHNT and CDR2 FRNRAP. In DNA, the CDR3 is TGTGCTAGTGGTACTGCTAGCGGGGGGCAGGGAGAGACCCAGTACTTC. It is translated as CASGTASGGQGETQYF.

V usage is TRBV11-1 and J usage is TRBJ1-2, with D hard to call. CDR3 length: 15 amino acids. V was pared by 0 bases and J by 5 bases, with 13 bases between. The germline V gene encodes CDR1 SGHAT and CDR2 FQDESV (reference sequence). The CDR3, as DNA: TGTGCCAGCAGCTTAGCGCACGACACAGCATATGGCTACACCTTC. Its translation: CASSLAHDTAYGYTF.

Only a few counts were recorded for this clone. The chain has TRBV9 and TRBJ2-2, with 11 bases fitting TRBD1. The germline V gene has CDR1 SGDLS and CDR2 YYNGEE. The V segment lost 3 bases and the J segment 5 bases; nucleotides outside the gene matches: 9. This CDR3 is built from 17 residues. This CDR3 is CASSDFGDRGVTGELFF. The CDR3 coding sequence is TGTGCCAGCAGCGACTTCGGGGACAGGGGGGTAACCGGGGAGCTGTTTTTT.

This clone was observed a few times. The chain employs TRBV5-1 and TRBJ2-2; 11 bases match TRBD1. CDR1 and CDR2 from the germline V gene are SGHRS and YFSETQ. The CDR3 sequence is 15 residues long. The V gene end was trimmed by 3 bases and the J gene end by 5 bases; junction bases not matched to a gene: 3. The CDR3 nucleotides are TGCGCCAGCAGCTCGGGACAGGGGGGAACCGGGGAGCTGTTTTTT. Its protein product is CASSSGQGGTGELFF. Together with reference TRBV5-1 and TRBJ2-2, the CDR3 gives the full variable domain: KAGVTQTPRYLIKTRGQQVTLSCSPISGHRSVSWYQQTPGQGLQFLFEYFSETQRNKGNFPGRFSGRQFSNSRSEMNVSTLELGDSALYLCASSSGQGGTGELFFGEGSRLTVL.

The rearrangement uses TRBV30 and TRBJ2-5, with D perhaps TRBD2 (7 bases). Per germline, CDR1 GTSNPN and CDR2 SVGIG (reference sequence). The CDR3 is 15 amino acids. Trimming stripped 1 base from V and 3 bases from J, with 15 bases between. Here the CDR3 DNA reads TGTGCCTGGAGTGGAGGGGGGGGGAGGGAAGAGACCCAGTACTTC. This gives the protein CAWSGGGGREETQYF. Full variable domain (rest looked up from reference TRBV30 and TRBJ2-5): SQTIHQWPATLVQPVGSPLSLECTVEGTSNPNLYWYRQAAGRGLQLLFYSVGIGQISSEVPQNLSASRPQDRQFILSSKKLLLSDSGFYLCAWSGGGGREETQYFGPGTRLLVL.